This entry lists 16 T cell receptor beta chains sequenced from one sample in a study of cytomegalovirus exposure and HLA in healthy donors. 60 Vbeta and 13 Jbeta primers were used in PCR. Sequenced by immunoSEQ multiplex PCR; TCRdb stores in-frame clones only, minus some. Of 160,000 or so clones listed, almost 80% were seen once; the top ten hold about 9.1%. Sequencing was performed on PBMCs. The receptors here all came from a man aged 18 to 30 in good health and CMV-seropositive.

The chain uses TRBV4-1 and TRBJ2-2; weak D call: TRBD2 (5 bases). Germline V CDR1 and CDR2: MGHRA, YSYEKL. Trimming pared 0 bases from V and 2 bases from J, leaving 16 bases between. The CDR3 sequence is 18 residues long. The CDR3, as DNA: TGCGCCAGCAGCCAAGATTCTTATACTAGTGGAAACACCGGGGAGCTGTTTTTT. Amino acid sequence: CASSQDSYTSGNTGELFF.

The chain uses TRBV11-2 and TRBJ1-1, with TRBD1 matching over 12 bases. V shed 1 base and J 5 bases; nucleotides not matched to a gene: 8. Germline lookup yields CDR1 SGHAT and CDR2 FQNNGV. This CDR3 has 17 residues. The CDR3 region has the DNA TGTGCCAGCAGCTTAGGACCCTGGGACAGGGGGCGGACTGAAGCTTTCTTT. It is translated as CASSLGPWDRGRTEAFF.

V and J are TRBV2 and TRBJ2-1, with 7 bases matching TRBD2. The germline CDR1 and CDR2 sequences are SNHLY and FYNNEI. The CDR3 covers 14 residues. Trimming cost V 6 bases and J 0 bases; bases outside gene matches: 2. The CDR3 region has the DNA TGTGCCAGCAGACAGCGGGACTCCTACAATGAGCAGTTCTTC. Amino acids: CASRQRDSYNEQFF.

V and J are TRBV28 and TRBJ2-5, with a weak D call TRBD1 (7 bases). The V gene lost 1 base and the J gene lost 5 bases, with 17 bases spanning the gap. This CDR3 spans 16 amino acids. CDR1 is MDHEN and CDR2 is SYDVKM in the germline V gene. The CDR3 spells CASSLLSGGRRETQYF. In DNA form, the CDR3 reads TGTGCCAGCAGTTTATTATCAGGGGGGAGGAGGGAGACCCAGTACTTC.

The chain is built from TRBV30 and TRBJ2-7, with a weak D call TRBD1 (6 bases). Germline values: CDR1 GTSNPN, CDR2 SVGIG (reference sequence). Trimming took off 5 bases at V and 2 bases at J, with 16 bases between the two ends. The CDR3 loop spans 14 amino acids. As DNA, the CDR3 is TGTGCCTGGGGGGGCCAGCGGCTGACCTACGAGCAGTACTTC. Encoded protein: CAWGGQRLTYEQYF.

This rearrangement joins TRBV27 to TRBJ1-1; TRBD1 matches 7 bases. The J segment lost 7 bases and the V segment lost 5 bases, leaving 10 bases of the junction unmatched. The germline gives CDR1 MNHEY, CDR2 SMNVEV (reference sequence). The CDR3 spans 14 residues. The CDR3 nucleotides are TGTGCCAGCAGTCTCGACCGGGACAGCAATGAAGCTTTCTTT. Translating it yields CASSLDRDSNEAFF.

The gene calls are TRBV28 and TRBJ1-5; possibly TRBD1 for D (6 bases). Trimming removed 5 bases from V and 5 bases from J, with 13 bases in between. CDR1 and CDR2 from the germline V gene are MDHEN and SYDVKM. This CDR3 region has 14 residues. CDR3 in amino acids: CASSPDSLYQPQHF. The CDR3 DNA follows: TGTGCCAGCAGTCCGGACAGTCTATATCAGCCCCAGCATTTT.

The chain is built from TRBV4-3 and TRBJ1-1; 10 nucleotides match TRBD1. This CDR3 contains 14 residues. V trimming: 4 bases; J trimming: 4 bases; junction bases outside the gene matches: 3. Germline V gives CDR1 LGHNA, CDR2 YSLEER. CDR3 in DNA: TGCGCCAGCAGCCCCGGGACAGGGGCCACTGAAGCTTTCTTT. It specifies CASSPGTGATEAFF.

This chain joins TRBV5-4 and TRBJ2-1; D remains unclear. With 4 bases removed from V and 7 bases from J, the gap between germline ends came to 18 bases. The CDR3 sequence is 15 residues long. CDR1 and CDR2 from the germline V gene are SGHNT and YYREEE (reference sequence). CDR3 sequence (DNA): TGTGCCAGCAGCCCGACTTCTACACGAAAAAATGAGCAGTTCTTC. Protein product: CASSPTSTRKNEQFF.

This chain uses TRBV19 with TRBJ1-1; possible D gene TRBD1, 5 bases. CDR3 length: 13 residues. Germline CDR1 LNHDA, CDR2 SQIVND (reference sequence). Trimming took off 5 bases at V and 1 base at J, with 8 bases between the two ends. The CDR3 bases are TGTGCCAGTAGTCCCCAGGGGAACACTGAAGCTTTCTTT. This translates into CASSPQGNTEAFF.

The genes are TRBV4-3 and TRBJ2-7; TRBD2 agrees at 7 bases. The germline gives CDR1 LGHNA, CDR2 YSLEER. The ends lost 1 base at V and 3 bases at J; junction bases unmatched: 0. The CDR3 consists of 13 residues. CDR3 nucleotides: TGCGCCAGCAGCCAAGGGGGGGGCTACGAGCAGTACTTC. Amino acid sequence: CASSQGGGYEQYF.

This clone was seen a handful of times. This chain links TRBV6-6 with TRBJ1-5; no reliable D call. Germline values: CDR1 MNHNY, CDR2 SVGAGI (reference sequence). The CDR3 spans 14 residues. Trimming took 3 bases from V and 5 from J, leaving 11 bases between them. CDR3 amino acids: CASSYSQIYQPQHF. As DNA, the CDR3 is TGTGCCAGCAGTTATAGCCAGATTTATCAGCCCCAGCATTTT.

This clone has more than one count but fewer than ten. Here the CDR3 reads CASTRGREGNQPQHF. The CDR3 DNA reads as TGTGCCAGCACCCGGGGCAGGGAGGGCAATCAGCCCCAGCATTTT. This rearrangement joins TRBV6-6 to TRBJ1-5; tentative D call: TRBD1 (5 bases). The germline CDR1 and CDR2 sequences are MNHNY and SVGAGI (reference sequence). V was shortened by 7 bases and J by 2 bases, with 15 bases between the two germline ends. CDR3 length equals 15 residues.

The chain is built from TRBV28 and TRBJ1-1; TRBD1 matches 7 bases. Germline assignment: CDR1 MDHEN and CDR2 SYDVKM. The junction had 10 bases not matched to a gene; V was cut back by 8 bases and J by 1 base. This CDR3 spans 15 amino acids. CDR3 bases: TGTGCCAGCCGTTCATCTGGACAGGAGAACACTGAAGCTTTCTTT. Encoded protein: CASRSSGQENTEAFF. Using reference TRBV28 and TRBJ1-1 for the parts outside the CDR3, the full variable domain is DVKVTQSSRYLVKRTGEKVFLECVQDMDHENMFWYRQDPGLGLRLIYFSYDVKMKEKGDIPEGYSVSREKKERFSLILESASTNQTSMYLCASRSSGQENTEAFFGQGTRLTVV.

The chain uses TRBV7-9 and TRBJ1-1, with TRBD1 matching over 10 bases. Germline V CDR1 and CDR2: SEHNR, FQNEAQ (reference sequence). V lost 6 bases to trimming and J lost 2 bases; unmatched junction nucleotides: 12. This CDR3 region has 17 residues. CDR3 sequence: CASSYRQGAYPNTEAFF. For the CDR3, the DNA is TGTGCCAGCAGTTACAGACAGGGGGCTTATCCTAACACTGAAGCTTTCTTT.

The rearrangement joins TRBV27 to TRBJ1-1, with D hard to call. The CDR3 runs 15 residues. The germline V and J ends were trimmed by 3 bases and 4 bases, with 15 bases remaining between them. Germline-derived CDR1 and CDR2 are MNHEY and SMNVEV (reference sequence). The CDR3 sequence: CASSFSVQRGTEAFF. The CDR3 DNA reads TGTGCCAGCAGTTTTAGTGTCCAAAGAGGCACTGAAGCTTTCTTT.